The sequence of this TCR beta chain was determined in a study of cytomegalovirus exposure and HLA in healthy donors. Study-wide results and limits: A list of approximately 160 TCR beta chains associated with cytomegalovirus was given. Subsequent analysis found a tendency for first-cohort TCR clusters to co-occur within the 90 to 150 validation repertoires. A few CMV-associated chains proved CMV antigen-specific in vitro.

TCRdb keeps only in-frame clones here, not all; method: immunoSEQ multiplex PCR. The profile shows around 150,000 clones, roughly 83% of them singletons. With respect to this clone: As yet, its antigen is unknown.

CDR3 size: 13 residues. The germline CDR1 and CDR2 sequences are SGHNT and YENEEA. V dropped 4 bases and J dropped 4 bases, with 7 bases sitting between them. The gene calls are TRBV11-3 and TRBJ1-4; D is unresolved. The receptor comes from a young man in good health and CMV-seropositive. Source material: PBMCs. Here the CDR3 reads CASSSRYNEKLFF. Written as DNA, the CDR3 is TGTGCCAGCAGCTCGAGATATAATGAAAAACTGTTTTTT.